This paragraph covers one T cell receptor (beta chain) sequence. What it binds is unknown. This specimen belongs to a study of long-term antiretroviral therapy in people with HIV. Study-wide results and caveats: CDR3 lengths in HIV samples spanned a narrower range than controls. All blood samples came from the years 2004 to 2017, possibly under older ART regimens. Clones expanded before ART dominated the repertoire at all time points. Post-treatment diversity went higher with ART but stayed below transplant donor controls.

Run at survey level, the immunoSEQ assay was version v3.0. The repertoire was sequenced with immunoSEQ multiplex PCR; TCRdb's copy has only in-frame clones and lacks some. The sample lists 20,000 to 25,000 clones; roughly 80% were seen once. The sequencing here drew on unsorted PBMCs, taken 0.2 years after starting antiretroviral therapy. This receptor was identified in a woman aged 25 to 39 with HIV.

CDR3 residues: CATRGLAEAQRTGELFF. The CDR3, as DNA: TGTGCCACCAGGGGACTAGCGGAGGCCCAGAGGACCGGGGAGCTGTTTTTT. The rearrangement links TRBV2 to TRBJ2-2, with TRBD2 matching over 11 bases. Trimming at V came to 10 bases and at J to 5 bases, leaving 15 bases not matched to a gene. The CDR3 runs 17 residues. In germline, CDR1 is SNHLY, CDR2 FYNNEI.